This T cell receptor beta chain was found in a study of T-cell reconstitution after alpha-beta-depleted transplantation in children. A library of TCRbeta sequences, prepared with unique molecular identifiers, was generated. TCRdb called the PCR reads again in MiXCR, with one record for every CDR3 protein. Of 600,000 to 800,000 distinct CDR3 sequences listed, less than 15% are singletons. Regarding the study as a whole: Roughly two months post-transplant, alpha-beta T cells reportedly originated from several hundred graft clones that had expanded. T-cell counts and diversity were attributed mostly to newly produced T cells one year after transplant.

This clonotype was observed at least ten times. As yet, its antigen is unknown. Trimming stripped 6 bases from V and 6 bases from J, with 14 bases between. The CDR3 is 13 residues long. The sequence came from a girl aged 2 to 10 with congenital amegakaryocytic thrombocytopenia, due to receive a stem cell transplant. Sample: PBMCs, taken before TCRalphabeta/CD19-depleted stem cell transplant. V is TRBV12-3 or TRBV12-4 and J is TRBJ2-5, with D possibly matching TRBD2 (5 bases). The chain's CDR3 is CASRSGGWQTQYF. The CDR3 nucleotides are TGTGCCAGCAGAAGCGGAGGTTGGCAGACCCAGTACTTC.